The entry that follows covers one TCR beta chain sequence. What it binds is not known. The PCR employed 60 Vbeta primers together with 13 Jbeta primers. TCRdb keeps only in-frame clones here, not all; method: immunoSEQ multiplex PCR. The sample has over 100,000 clones. The data belong to a study of cytomegalovirus exposure and HLA in healthy donors. The study, taken as a whole, reports: Among TCR beta chains of equal frequency, HLA-associated ones were more clonally expanded in a later analysis. Specificity of a few CMV-associated chains for CMV antigens was verified in vitro. Prior analysis indicated that the majority of TCR beta V segments exhibited productivity approximately 90% or approximately 30% of the time.

Sample: PBMCs. The TCR was taken from a man between 35 and 55 years old in good health and CMV-seropositive.

CDR3 sequence: CASVRTSGGGELFF. CDR3 DNA: TGTGCCAGCGTCCGAACATCAGGGGGCGGGGAGCTGTTTTTT. The chain couples TRBV28 to TRBJ2-2; 7 nucleotides align to TRBD1. This CDR3 is 14 amino acids long. Losses at the gene ends were 8 bases for V and 7 bases for J; bases not matched to a gene: 10. Germline assignment: CDR1 MDHEN and CDR2 SYDVKM.